A single sample is the source of the 2 T cell receptor beta chains below, sequenced in a study of T-cell reconstitution after alpha-beta-depleted transplantation in children. Molecular barcoding with unique molecular identifiers was used for the TCRbeta library. One entry per CDR3 protein results from TCRdb running MiXCR on the PCR reads. The data contain about 540,000 distinct CDR3 sequences, around 16% of them singletons. Here the sequenced sample was PBMCs from the stem cell graft donor, taken from the stem cell graft. The receptors stem from a human donor who donated a stem cell graft to a child with acute lymphoblastic leukemia.

The table lists this clonotype with many counts. The chain carries TRBV5-1 and TRBJ2-7, with D perhaps given as TRBD1 or TRBD2 (6 bases each). This CDR3 comprises 13 residues. The V end lost 7 bases, the J end lost 2 bases, and 13 bases lay between the germline ends. CDR1 is SGHRS and CDR2 is YFSETQ in the germline V gene. CDR3 region: CASSNGGAYEQYF. In DNA form, the CDR3 reads TGCGCCAGCTCCAACGGGGGCGCCTACGAGCAGTACTTC. Supplemented by reference TRBV5-1 and TRBJ2-7, the full variable domain reads KAGVTQTPRYLIKTRGQQVTLSCSPISGHRSVSWYQQTPGQGLQFLFEYFSETQRNKGNFPGRFSGRQFSNSRSEMNVSTLELGDSALYLCASSNGGAYEQYFGPGTRLTVT.

This clonotype was seen more than once but under ten times. The J gene is TRBJ2-1, the V gene TRBV12-3 or TRBV12-4; a possible D gene is TRBD1 (6 bases). The CDR3 totals 15 residues. V gave up 6 bases and J gave up 1 base, with 13 bases separating them. CDR3: CASRAPGTSYNEQFF. The CDR3, as DNA: TGTGCCAGCAGGGCCCCTGGGACATCCTACAATGAGCAGTTCTTC.